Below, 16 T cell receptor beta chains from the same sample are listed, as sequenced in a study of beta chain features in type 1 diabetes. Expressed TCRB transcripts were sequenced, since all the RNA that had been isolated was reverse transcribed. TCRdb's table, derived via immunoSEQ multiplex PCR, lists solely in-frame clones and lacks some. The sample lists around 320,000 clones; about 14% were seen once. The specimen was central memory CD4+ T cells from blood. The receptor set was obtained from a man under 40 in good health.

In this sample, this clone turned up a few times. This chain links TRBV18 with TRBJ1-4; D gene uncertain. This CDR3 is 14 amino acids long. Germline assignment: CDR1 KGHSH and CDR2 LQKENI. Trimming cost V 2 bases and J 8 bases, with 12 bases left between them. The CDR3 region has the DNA TGTGCCAGCTCACCAGGGAACGCAAACGAAAAACTGTTTTTT. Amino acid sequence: CASSPGNANEKLFF. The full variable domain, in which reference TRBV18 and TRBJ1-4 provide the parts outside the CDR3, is NAGVMQNPRHLVRRRGQEARLRCSPMKGHSHVYWYRQLPEEGLKFMVYLQKENIIDESGMPKERFSAEFPKEGPSILRIQQVVRGDSAAYFCASSPGNANEKLFFGSGTQLSVL.

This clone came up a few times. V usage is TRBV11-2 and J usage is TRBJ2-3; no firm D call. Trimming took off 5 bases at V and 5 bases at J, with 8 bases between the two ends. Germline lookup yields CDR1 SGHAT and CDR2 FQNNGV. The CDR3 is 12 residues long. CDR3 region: CASSQTRDTQYF. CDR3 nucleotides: TGTGCCAGCAGCCAGACCCGAGATACGCAGTATTTT.

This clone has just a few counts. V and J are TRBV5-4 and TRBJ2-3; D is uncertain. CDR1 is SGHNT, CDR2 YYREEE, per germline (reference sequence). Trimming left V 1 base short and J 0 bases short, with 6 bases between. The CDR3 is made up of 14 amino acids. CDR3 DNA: TGTGCCAGCAGCTTGTTCATTAGCACAGATACGCAGTATTTT. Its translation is CASSLFISTDTQYF.

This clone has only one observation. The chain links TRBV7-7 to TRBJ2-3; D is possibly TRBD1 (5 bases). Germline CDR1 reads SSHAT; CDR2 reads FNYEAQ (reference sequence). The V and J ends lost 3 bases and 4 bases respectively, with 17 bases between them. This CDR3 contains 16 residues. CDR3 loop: CASSFGAHDGPDTQYF. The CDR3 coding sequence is TGTGCCAGCAGCTTTGGGGCCCACGATGGGCCAGATACGCAGTATTTT.

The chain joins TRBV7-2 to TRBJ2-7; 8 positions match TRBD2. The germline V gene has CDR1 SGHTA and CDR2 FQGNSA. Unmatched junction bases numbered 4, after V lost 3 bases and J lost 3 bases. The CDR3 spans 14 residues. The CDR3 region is CASSLAGGVYEQYF. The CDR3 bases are TGTGCCAGCAGCTTGGCGGGGGGTGTCTACGAGCAGTACTTC.

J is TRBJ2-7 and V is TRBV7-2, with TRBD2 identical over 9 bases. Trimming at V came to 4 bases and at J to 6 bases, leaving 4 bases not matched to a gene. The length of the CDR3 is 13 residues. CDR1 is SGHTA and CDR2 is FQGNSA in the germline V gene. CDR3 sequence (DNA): TGTGCCAGCAGCTGGGGACTAGCTCTCGAGCAGTACGTC. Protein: CASSWGLALEQYV.

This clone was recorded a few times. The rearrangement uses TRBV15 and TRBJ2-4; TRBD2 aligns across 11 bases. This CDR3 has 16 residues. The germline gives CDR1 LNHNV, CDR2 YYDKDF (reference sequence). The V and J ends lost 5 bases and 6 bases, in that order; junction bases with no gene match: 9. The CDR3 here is CATSHPTSGSSNIQYF. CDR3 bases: TGTGCCACCAGCCACCCTACTAGCGGGAGCTCAAACATTCAGTACTTC.

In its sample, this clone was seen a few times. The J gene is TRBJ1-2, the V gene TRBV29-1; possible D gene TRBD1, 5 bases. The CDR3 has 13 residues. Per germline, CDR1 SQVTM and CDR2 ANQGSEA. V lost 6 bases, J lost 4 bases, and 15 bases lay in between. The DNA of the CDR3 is TGCAGCGTCTCCAGGGAAGGGACCTATGGCTACACCTTC. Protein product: CSVSREGTYGYTF.

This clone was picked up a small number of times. CDR3 amino acids: CASSAGLAGPTLPSEQYF. The CDR3 region has the DNA TGTGCCAGCAGCGCAGGACTAGCGGGGCCCACTTTACCCTCCGAGCAGTACTTC. This chain uses TRBV9 with TRBJ2-7; 12 nucleotides line up with TRBD2. Germline trimming cut 3 bases from V and 6 bases from J; bases unmatched to any gene: 16. CDR1 is SGDLS, CDR2 YYNGEE, per germline. The CDR3 sequence is 18 residues long.

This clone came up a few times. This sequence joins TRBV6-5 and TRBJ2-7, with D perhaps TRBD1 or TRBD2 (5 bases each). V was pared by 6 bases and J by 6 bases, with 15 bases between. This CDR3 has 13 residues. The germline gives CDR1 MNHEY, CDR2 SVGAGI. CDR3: CASSASGAGEQYV. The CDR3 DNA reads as TGTGCCAGCAGCGCCTCCGGGGCGGGCGAGCAGTACGTC.

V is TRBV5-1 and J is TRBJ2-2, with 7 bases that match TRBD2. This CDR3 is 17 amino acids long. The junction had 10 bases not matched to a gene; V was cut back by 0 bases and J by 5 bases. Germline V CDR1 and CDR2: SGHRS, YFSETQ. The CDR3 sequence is CASSLGSAGLRTGELFF. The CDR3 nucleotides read TGCGCCAGCAGCTTGGGATCCGCGGGACTAAGAACCGGGGAGCTGTTTTTT.

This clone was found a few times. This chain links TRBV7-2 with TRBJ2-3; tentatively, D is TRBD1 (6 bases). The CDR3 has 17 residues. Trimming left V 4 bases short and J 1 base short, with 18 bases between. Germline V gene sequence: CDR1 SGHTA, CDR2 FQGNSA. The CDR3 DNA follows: TGTGCCAGCAGCTCCCGCATAGGACAGACGGGCACAGATACGCAGTATTTT. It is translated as CASSSRIGQTGTDTQYF. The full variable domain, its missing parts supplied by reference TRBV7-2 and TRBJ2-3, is GAGVSQSPSNKVTEKGKDVELRCDPISGHTALYWYRQSLGQGLEFLIYFQGNSAPDKSGLPSDRFSAERTGGSVSTLTIQRTQQEDSAVYLCASSSRIGQTGTDTQYFGPGTRLTVL.

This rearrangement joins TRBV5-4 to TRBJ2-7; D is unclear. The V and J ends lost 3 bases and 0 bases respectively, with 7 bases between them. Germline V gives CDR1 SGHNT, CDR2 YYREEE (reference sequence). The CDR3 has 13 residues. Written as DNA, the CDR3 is TGTGCCAGCAGCTCGCGAGCCTCCTACGAGCAGTACTTC. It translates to CASSSRASYEQYF.

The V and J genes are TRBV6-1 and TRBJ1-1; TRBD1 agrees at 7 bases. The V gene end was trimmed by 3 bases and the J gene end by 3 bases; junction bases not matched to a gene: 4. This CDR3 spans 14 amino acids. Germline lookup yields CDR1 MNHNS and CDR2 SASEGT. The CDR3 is CASSDQGEYTEAFF. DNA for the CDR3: TGTGCCAGCAGTGACCAGGGGGAATACACTGAAGCTTTCTTT.

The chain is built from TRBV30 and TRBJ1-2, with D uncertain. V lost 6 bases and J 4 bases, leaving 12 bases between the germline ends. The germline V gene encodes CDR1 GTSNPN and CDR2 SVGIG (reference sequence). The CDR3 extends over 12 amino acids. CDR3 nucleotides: TGTGCCTGCATGATAGGATTCTATGGCTACACCTTC. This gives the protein CACMIGFYGYTF.

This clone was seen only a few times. The CDR3 loop reads CASSLRGEQTQYF. In DNA, the CDR3 is TGTGCCAGCAGCTTAAGGGGTGAGCAGACCCAGTACTTC. The V and J genes are TRBV7-2 and TRBJ2-5; perhaps TRBD1 as D (5 bases). Trimming took off 2 bases at V and 6 bases at J, with 10 bases between the two ends. The germline V gene encodes CDR1 SGHTA and CDR2 FQGNSA. The CDR3 is made up of 13 amino acids.